One sample yielded the 3 T cell receptor beta chains listed below, sequenced in a study of identical twins. TCRdb called the 5' RACE reads again in MiXCR, with one record for every CDR3 protein. The sample yields 300,000 to 350,000 distinct CDR3 sequences, 10% to 15% seen once. The data also belong to a second study, concerning yellow fever vaccine responses in identical twins.

Sample: CD8+ T cells sorted from blood. These receptors were collected from a woman aged 18-35 years in good health.

This clonotype was detected only a few times. The CDR3 bases are TGTGCCAGCAGCGTAGGCCCTTTAGGCAAAACTTTCTTT. Amino acids: CASSVGPLGKTFF. V is TRBV9 and J is TRBJ1-1; D is unresolved. V was clipped by 0 bases and J by 12 bases, with 15 bases between them. The CDR3 contains 13 residues. The germline V gene has CDR1 SGDLS and CDR2 YYNGEE.

V usage is TRBV11-1 and J usage is TRBJ2-3; no clear D gene. The CDR3 spans 14 residues. The V end lost 5 bases, the J end lost 4 bases, and 13 bases lay between the germline ends. The V gene's germline CDR1 is SGHAT and CDR2 FQDESV (reference sequence). Here the CDR3 reads CASSPPNRADTQYF. CDR3 bases: TGTGCCAGCAGCCCCCCCAACCGGGCAGATACGCAGTATTTT.

In its sample, this clonotype was seen a few times. The chain employs TRBV10-3 and TRBJ1-1; D not certain. Per the germline V gene, CDR1 is ENHRY and CDR2 is SYGVKD. The CDR3 length is 15 residues. V lost 1 base and J 3 bases, leaving 12 bases between the germline ends. CDR3 DNA: TGTGCCATCAGTGAGTTAGGCAGGTGGTACACTGAAGCTTTCTTT. It is translated as CAISELGRWYTEAFF.